The count of the clone carrying this T cell receptor beta chain is one. Its antigen is not identified. This entry belongs to a study of shared clonotypes between healthy human individuals. Findings and caveats of the study: Naive CD4 clonotype sharing across a few donors was 4% to 5%. Tissues were not sampled, only blood, and their repertoires likely differ.

Some 27,000 T cell genomes, or roughly 200 ng DNA, went into the sorted-subset replicate PCRs. Libraries were prepared by immunoSEQ multiplex PCR; TCRdb keeps only in-frame clonotypes and omits some of them. The repertoire holds some 1.5 million clones, with 95% to 99% as singletons. V lost 2 bases, J lost 3 bases, and 7 bases lay in between. Germline lookup yields CDR1 SGHAT and CDR2 FQDESV (reference sequence). The length of the CDR3 is 14 residues. V and J are TRBV11-1 and TRBJ2-2; no clear D gene. Source material: naive CD4+ T cells sorted from blood. Documented subset: CD45RA+ positively selected. The sequence came from a man aged 30 to 39 in good health. The chain's CDR3 is CASSLLRDTGELFF. The CDR3 DNA is TGTGCCAGCAGCTTATTACGCGACACCGGGGAGCTGTTTTTT.